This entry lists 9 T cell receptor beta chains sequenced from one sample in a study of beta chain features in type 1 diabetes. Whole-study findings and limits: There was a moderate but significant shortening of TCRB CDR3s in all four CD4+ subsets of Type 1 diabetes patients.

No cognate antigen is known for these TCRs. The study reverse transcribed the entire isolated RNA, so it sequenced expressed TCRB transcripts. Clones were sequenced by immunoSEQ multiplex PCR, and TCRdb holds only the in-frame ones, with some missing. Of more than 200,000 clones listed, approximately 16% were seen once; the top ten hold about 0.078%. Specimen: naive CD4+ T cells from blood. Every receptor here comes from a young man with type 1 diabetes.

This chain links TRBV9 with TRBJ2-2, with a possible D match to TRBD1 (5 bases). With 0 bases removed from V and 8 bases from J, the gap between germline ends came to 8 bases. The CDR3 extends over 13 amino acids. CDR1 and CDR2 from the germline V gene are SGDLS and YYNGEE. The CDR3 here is CASSVVGAGELFF. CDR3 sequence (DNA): TGTGCCAGCAGCGTAGTAGGGGCTGGGGAGCTGTTTTTT.

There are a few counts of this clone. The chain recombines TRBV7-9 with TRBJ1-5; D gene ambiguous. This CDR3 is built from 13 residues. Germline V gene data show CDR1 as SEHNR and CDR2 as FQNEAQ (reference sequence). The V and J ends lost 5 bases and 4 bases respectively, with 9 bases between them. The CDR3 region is CASSTQENQPQHF. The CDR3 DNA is TGTGCCAGCAGCACACAAGAAAATCAGCCCCAGCATTTT.

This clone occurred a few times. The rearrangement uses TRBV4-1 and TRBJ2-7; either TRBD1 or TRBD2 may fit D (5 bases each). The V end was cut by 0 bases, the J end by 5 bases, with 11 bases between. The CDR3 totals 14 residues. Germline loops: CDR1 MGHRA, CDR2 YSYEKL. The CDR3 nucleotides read TGCGCCAGCAGCCAAGATCCGAGGGACCACGAGCAGTACTTC. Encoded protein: CASSQDPRDHEQYF.

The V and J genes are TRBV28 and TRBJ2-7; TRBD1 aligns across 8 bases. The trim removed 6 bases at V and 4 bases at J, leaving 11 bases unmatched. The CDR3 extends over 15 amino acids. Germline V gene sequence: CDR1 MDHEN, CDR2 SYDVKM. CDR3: CASSRRTGYLYEQYF. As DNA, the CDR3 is TGTGCCAGCAGCAGAAGGACAGGGTATCTTTACGAGCAGTACTTC. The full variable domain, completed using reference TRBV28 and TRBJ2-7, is DVKVTQSSRYLVKRTGEKVFLECVQDMDHENMFWYRQDPGLGLRLIYFSYDVKMKEKGDIPEGYSVSREKKERFSLILESASTNQTSMYLCASSRRTGYLYEQYFGPGTRLTVT.

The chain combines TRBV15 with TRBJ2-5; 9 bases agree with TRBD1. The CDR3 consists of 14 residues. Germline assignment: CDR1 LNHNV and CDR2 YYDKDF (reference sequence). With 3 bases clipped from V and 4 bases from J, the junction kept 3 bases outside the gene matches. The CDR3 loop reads CATSSNRGPETQYF. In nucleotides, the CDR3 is TGTGCCACCAGCAGCAACAGGGGGCCAGAGACCCAGTACTTC.

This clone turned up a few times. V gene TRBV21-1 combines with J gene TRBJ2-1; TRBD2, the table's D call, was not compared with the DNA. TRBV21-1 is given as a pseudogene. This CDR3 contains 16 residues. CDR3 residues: CASSNPAGSFPNEQFF. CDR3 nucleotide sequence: TGTGCCAGCAGCAACCCCGCCGGGAGCTTCCCCAATGAGCAGTTCTTC.

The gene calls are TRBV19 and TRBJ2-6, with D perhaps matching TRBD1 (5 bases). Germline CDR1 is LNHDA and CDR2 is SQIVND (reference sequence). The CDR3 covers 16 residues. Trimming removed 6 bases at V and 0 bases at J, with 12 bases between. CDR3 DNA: TGTGCCAGTAGAAGGGGCCGGGCCTCTGGGGCCAACGTCCTGACTTTC. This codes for CASRRGRASGANVLTF. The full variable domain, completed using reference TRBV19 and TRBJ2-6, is DGGITQSPKYLFRKEGQNVTLSCEQNLNHDAMYWYRQDPGQGLRLIYYSQIVNDFQKGDIAEGYSVSREKKESFPLTVTSAQKNPTAFYLCASRRGRASGANVLTFGAGSRLTVL.

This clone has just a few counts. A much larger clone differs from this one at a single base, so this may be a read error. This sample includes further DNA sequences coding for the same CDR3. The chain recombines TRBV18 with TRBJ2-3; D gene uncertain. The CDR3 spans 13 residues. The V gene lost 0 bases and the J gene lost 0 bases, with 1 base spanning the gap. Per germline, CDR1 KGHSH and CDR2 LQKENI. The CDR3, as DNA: TGTGCCAGCTCACCACCAAGCACAGATACGCAGTATTTT. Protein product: CASSPPSTDTQYF.

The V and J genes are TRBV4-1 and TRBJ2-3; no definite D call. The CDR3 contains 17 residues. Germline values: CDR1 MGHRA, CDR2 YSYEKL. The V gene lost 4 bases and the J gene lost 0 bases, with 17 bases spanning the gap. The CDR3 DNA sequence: TGCGCCAGCAGCCTCGGGTGGTCGCTCCGAAGCACAGATACGCAGTATTTT. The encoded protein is CASSLGWSLRSTDTQYF.